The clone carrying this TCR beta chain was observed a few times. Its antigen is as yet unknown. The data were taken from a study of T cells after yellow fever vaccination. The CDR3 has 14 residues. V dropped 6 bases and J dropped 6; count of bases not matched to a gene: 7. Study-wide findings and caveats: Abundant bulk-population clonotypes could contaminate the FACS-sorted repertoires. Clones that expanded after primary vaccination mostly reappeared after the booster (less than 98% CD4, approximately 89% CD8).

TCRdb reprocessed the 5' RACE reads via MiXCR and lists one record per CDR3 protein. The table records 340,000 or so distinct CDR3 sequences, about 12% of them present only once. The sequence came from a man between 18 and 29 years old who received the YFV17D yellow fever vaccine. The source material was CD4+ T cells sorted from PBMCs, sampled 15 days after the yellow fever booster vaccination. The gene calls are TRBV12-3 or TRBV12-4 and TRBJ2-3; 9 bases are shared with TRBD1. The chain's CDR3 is CASSSGQGLDTQYF. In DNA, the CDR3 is TGTGCCAGCAGCTCCGGACAGGGGTTGGATACGCAGTATTTT.